This T cell receptor (beta chain) comes out of a study of OX40 agonist ivuxolimab in advanced cancers. Turning to the overall study: Ivuxolimab, which targeted the costimulatory receptor OX40 (CD134), was an agonistic, fully human IgG2 monoclonal antibody. Prior anti-PD-1, anti-PD-L1 or anti-CTLA-4 therapy was permitted, and checkpoint inhibitors had been received by roughly 40% of dose-escalation patients. Intravenous ivuxolimab was administered to patients every 2 weeks at six dose levels: 0.01, 0.1, 0.3, 1.5, 3 and 10 mg/kg. The paper covers the monotherapy dose-escalation part of the phase I ivuxolimab trial, which included N ≈ 57 patients. Peripheral TCRbeta sequencing was intended to test whether TCR sequence diversity was altered and clonal T-cell expansion was caused by ivuxolimab. Among the approximately 54 dose-escalation patients, roughly 20 had hepatocellular carcinoma, about 15 melanoma, 9 renal cell carcinoma and 9 head and neck cancer. Partial responses were achieved by three dose-escalation patients, of whom one had hepatocellular carcinoma and two had cutaneous melanoma. A male proportion of approximately 83% and a mean age of 60 years, ranging from 23 to 79, were recorded for the dose-escalation cohort.

Patients with a history of autoimmune disease or receiving systemic immunosuppression were excluded from the trial. Peripheral blood for TCR sequencing was collected from all dose cohorts at baseline, on cycle 4 day 1, and on cycle 7 day 1. Samples came from an open-label, multicenter, first-in-human phase I dose-escalation trial of ivuxolimab. Adults with locally advanced or metastatic melanoma, renal cell, hepatocellular, or head and neck squamous cell carcinoma were enrolled in the trial. Before TCR sequencing, CD4+ T cells and CD8+ T cells from peripheral blood were sorted into separate populations. The CDR3 covers 13 residues, taking in both the cysteine and the phenylalanine. Left in the record is the CDR3 DNA by itself, 39 bases read in frame from the first base. For CDR1 and CDR2, the germline V gene (reference sequence) lists LNHDA and SQIVND. V loses 10 bases, J loses 1 base, and the germline ends lie 13 bases apart.

The investigation overall reported the following: Low levels of normalized T-cell clonal expansion were also seen in some patients who did not respond. In the 0.1-3.0 mg/kg groups, partial responders were among the patients with the lowest normalized peripheral clonal expansion, particularly in CD8+ T cells. The antigen specificity of the peripheral T cells that underwent clonal expansion was not determined. At doses of 0.1 to 3.0 mg/kg, clonal expansion of both CD4+ and CD8+ T cells in blood was seen between baseline and week 6. On average, CD8+ T cells showed more expanded clones than CD4+ T cells after ivuxolimab.

About this clone: The specificity of this receptor is unknown. There are no base qualities to consult, and no much larger clone falls within one base.

To sequence the TCRbeta CDR3 region, genomic DNA was isolated from the sorted cells. The immunoSEQ Assay was used for sequencing of TCRbeta CDR3 regions. TCRdb took this table from immuneACCESS and kept in-frame rearrangements with V and J called. Such tables lack part of the clones; where checked against another copy, unresolved V genes explain under half of the gap, and the rest is unexplained. The sample contains fewer than 85,000 clones, around 82% of them found a single time. Roughly 5.4% of the sample is held by the ten biggest clonotypes. Sequences were derived from CD4+ or CD8+ T cells sorted from blood, sampled in a trial of the OX40 agonist ivuxolimab. The source of this sequence is an adult with an advanced solid tumor such as melanoma, head and neck, liver or kidney cancer. The V gene is TRBV19 and the J gene is TRBJ1-1; D gene: possibly TRBD1, on 5 matching bases. The bases are TGTGCCACCACGGGGCAAGCGAACACTGAAGCTTTCTTT. Its amino acids are CATTGQANTEAFF.